Presented here are 18 T cell receptor beta chains from one specimen sequenced in a study of blood T cell repertoires in COVID-19. This table comes from immunoSEQ multiplex PCR, and its TCRdb copy is limited to in-frame clones, with some not included. In the table there are about 220,000 clones, 88% of which are singletons. Source material: PBMCs or T cells enriched from blood (not recorded which). The source is a woman between 45 and 60 years old with acute COVID-19.

The rearrangement joins TRBV9 to TRBJ2-2, with TRBD1 identical over 8 bases. This CDR3 contains 17 residues. With V trimmed by 0 bases and J by 2 bases, 6 bases remained unmatched. CDR1 and CDR2 from the germline V gene are SGDLS and YYNGEE. The CDR3 reads CASSVAKGQGNTGELFF. DNA of the CDR3: TGTGCCAGCAGCGTAGCTAAAGGACAGGGAAACACCGGGGAGCTGTTTTTT.

The chain uses TRBV15 and TRBJ2-7; D perhaps matches TRBD2 (5 bases). Germline CDR1 reads LNHNV; CDR2 reads YYDKDF (reference sequence). The CDR3 has 15 amino acids. Trimming stripped 0 bases from V and 5 bases from J, with 14 bases between. CDR3 coding DNA: TGTGCCACCAGCAGAGATCGGGGTATATCCCACGAGCAGTACTTC. Amino acid sequence: CATSRDRGISHEQYF.

The gene calls are TRBV5-1 and TRBJ2-1, with 13 bases matching TRBD2. This CDR3 has 15 residues. V trimming: 3 bases; J trimming: 6 bases; junction bases outside the gene matches: 3. Germline V CDR1 and CDR2: SGHRS, YFSETQ. The CDR3 is CASSWGLAGSNEQFF. In DNA, the CDR3 is TGCGCCAGCAGCTGGGGACTAGCGGGATCCAATGAGCAGTTCTTC. Based on the CDR3 plus reference TRBV5-1 and TRBJ2-1, the full variable domain is KAGVTQTPRYLIKTRGQQVTLSCSPISGHRSVSWYQQTPGQGLQFLFEYFSETQRNKGNFPGRFSGRQFSNSRSEMNVSTLELGDSALYLCASSWGLAGSNEQFFGPGTRLTVL.

The chain links TRBV6-5 to TRBJ2-5; 10 bases fit TRBD2. The ends lost 0 bases at V and 5 bases at J; junction bases unmatched: 6. The germline gives CDR1 MNHEY, CDR2 SVGAGI. The CDR3 totals 16 residues. The CDR3 is CASSYSQREGGETQYF. The CDR3 DNA reads TGTGCCAGCAGTTACTCCCAGCGGGAGGGCGGGGAGACCCAGTACTTC.

V and J are TRBV2 and TRBJ1-4; maybe TRBD1 (5 bases). Trimming cost V 4 bases and J 4 bases, with 16 bases left between them. The germline V gene has CDR1 SNHLY and CDR2 FYNNEI. CDR3 length: 16 residues. The CDR3 protein is CASSGGGAGRNEKLFF. In DNA, the CDR3 is TGTGCCAGCAGTGGAGGAGGGGCAGGGCGTAATGAAAAACTGTTTTTT.

This chain uses TRBV5-4 with TRBJ2-2; 7 nucleotides match TRBD2. The CDR3 covers 16 residues. V was clipped by 2 bases and J by 1 base; unmatched bases: 5. CDR1 and CDR2 (germline): SGHNT, YYREEE (reference sequence). For the CDR3, the DNA is TGTGCCAGCAGCTTCGGGGGGACCAGGAACACCGGGGAGCTGTTTTTT. Translating gives CASSFGGTRNTGELFF.

V usage is TRBV7-8 and J usage is TRBJ2-1; no firm D call. This CDR3 is built from 15 residues. From germline, CDR1 is SGHVS and CDR2 FQNEAQ. V lost 5 bases to trimming and J lost 7 bases, with 18 bases between them. The CDR3 DNA follows: TGTGCCAGCAGCCTCTGGAGTCACAATCGGAATGAGCAGTTCTTC. Its translation: CASSLWSHNRNEQFF.

The V call is TRBV19, the J call TRBJ1-5, with D unclear. CDR1 is LNHDA, CDR2 SQIVND, per germline (reference sequence). The V and J ends lost 5 bases and 2 bases respectively, with 13 bases between them. CDR3 length: 15 amino acids. DNA of the CDR3: TGTGCCAGTAGTGTAGGGTTGGCAGGCAATCAGCCCCAGCATTTT. It codes for CASSVGLAGNQPQHF.

CDR3 sequence: CASRIAGVRNEQFF. The CDR3 nucleotides read TGTGCCAGCAGGATAGCGGGAGTTCGCAATGAGCAGTTCTTC. The rearrangement uses TRBV28 and TRBJ2-1; 9 bases are shared with TRBD2. Germline CDR1 reads MDHEN; CDR2 reads SYDVKM. Trimming cost V 6 bases and J 6 bases; bases outside gene matches: 6. The length of the CDR3 is 14 residues.

Only one count was recorded for this clone. V usage is TRBV19 and J usage is TRBJ2-7; TRBD1 is a possible D gene (6 bases). This CDR3 has 14 amino acids. Per the germline V gene, CDR1 is LNHDA and CDR2 is SQIVND (reference sequence). V shed 5 bases and J shed 0 bases, with 11 bases lying between them. The CDR3 loop reads CASSEQGSSYEQYF. The CDR3 DNA sequence: TGTGCCAGTAGTGAACAGGGAAGCTCCTACGAGCAGTACTTC.

This chain connects TRBV5-1 to TRBJ1-1; tentative D call: TRBD1 (5 bases). Germline loops: CDR1 SGHRS, CDR2 YFSETQ. Trimming took 6 bases from V and 2 from J, leaving 14 bases between them. CDR3 size: 14 residues. Written as DNA, the CDR3 is TGCGCCAGCACCCTCCCGGGACTCAACACTGAAGCTTTCTTT. Protein product: CASTLPGLNTEAFF.

The V call is TRBV4-1, the J call TRBJ2-4; possible D gene TRBD1, 5 bases. Looked up from germline, CDR1 is MGHRA and CDR2 is YSYEKL. Trimming stripped 4 bases from V and 3 bases from J, with 13 bases between. The CDR3 spans 15 residues. The CDR3 sequence: CASSPQGAVKNIQYF. The CDR3 DNA is TGCGCCAGCAGCCCTCAGGGTGCGGTCAAAAACATTCAGTACTTC.

The rearrangement uses TRBV9 and TRBJ1-2; 8 bases agree with TRBD1. This CDR3 contains 14 residues. Germline trimming cut 4 bases from V and 6 bases from J; bases unmatched to any gene: 8. The germline gives CDR1 SGDLS, CDR2 YYNGEE. The CDR3 sequence is CASSPQTGAHGYTF. The DNA for the CDR3 is TGTGCCAGCAGCCCCCAGACAGGGGCCCATGGCTACACCTTC.

V is TRBV28 and J is TRBJ1-2; D is unclear. The CDR3 is 12 amino acids. Germline V gives CDR1 MDHEN, CDR2 SYDVKM. Trimming removed 5 bases at V and 5 bases at J, with 9 bases between. For the CDR3, the DNA is TGTGCCAGCAGTCTGACACCATATGGCTACACCTTC. Translating gives CASSLTPYGYTF.

DNA for the CDR3: TGTGCCAGCTCACCACCGGGGGGAAAGTACAATGAGCAGTTCTTC. Translating it yields CASSPPGGKYNEQFF. The chain uses TRBV18 and TRBJ2-1, with a possible D match to TRBD2 (6 bases). The CDR3 is made up of 15 amino acids. V lost 0 bases and J lost 4, with 10 bases in between. The germline V gene encodes CDR1 KGHSH and CDR2 LQKENI.

The chain employs TRBV28 and TRBJ1-4; 11 bases are a match to TRBD1. The CDR3 runs 14 residues. Germline V gives CDR1 MDHEN, CDR2 SYDVKM. Trimming at V came to 5 bases and at J to 7 bases, leaving 3 bases not matched to a gene. The CDR3 is CASSGTGGSEKLFF. In nucleotides, the CDR3 is TGTGCCAGCAGTGGGACAGGGGGTTCTGAAAAACTGTTTTTT.

This sequence joins TRBV5-1 and TRBJ1-3; D not certain. With 4 bases removed from V and 2 bases from J, the gap between germline ends came to 4 bases. The CDR3 consists of 12 residues. Per the germline V gene, CDR1 is SGHRS and CDR2 is YFSETQ. The CDR3 DNA follows: TGCGCCAGCAGCCATCCTGGAAACACCATATATTTT. The encoded protein is CASSHPGNTIYF.

This clone was picked up one time. The genes are TRBV19 and TRBJ2-7; 7 positions agree with TRBD1. Germline V gene sequence: CDR1 LNHDA, CDR2 SQIVND (reference sequence). Trimming at V came to 6 bases and at J to 2 bases, leaving 10 bases not matched to a gene. The CDR3 is made up of 15 amino acids. The CDR3 region has the DNA TGTGCCAGTAGATACACCGGGACAGCTCCCTACGAGCAGTACTTC. It translates to CASRYTGTAPYEQYF.